This T cell receptor (beta chain) originates from a study of shared clonotypes between healthy human individuals. Produced via immunoSEQ multiplex PCR; TCRdb's table is partial and in-frame only. The table records 1.6 million or so clones, approximately 96% of them present only once. The CDR3 is 12 residues long. With 3 bases removed from V and 4 bases from J, the gap between germline ends came to 6 bases. Per the germline V gene, CDR1 is KGHSH and CDR2 is LQKENI. The rearrangement joins TRBV18 to TRBJ1-2; D is unresolved. The sequenced sample was naive CD4+ T cells sorted from blood. Subset indicated: CD45RA+ positively selected. The clonotype comes from a man aged 25-45 years in good health. The CDR3 DNA reads as TGTGCCAGCTCACCCTCACCCTATGGCTACACCTTC. This sequence encodes CASSPSPYGYTF.